This TCR beta chain stems from a study of cytotoxic CD8 clonotypes in ibrutinib-treated CLL. Study in general: Samples averaged roughly 260,000 productive templates and tens of thousands of productive rearrangements.

CDR3 length: 13 amino acids. Trimming pared 5 bases from V and 3 bases from J, leaving 11 bases between. CDR1 is SGHAT, CDR2 FQNNGV, per germline. Turning to this clone: No antigen is known for it.

Study conclusions and caveats: Public clonotypes were rare and shrank or held steady on treatment.

TCR beta library input comprised around 1.9 micrograms of genomic DNA from cryopreserved PBMCs. Investigators sought sequencing depths of between 1 in 200,000 and 1 in 1 million T cells. Sequencing was performed with immunoSEQ multiplex PCR; in TCRdb, only in-frame clones are kept and a portion is missing. The sample yields roughly 190,000 clones, about 72% seen once. V usage is TRBV11-2 and J usage is TRBJ2-7; D is uncertain. The material was PBMCs, obtained after 24 months of ibrutinib treatment. This TCR derives from a human donor with chronic lymphocytic leukemia. CDR3 sequence: CASSLTLGYEQYF. Here the CDR3 DNA reads TGTGCCAGCAGCCTAACCTTGGGCTACGAGCAGTACTTC.